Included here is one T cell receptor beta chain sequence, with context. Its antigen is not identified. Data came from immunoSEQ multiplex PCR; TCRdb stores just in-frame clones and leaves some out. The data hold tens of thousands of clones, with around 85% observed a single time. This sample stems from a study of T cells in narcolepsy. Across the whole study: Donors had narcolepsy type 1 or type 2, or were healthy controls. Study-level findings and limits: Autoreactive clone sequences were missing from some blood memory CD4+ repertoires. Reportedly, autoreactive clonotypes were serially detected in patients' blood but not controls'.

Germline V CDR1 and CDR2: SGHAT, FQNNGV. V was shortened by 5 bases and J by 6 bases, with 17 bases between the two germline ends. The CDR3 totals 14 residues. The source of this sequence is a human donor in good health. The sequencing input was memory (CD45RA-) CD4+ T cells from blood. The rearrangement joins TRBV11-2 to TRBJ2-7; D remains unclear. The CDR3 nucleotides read TGTGCCAGCAGCCAAGCTATTAGAGTCCTCGAGCAGTACTTC. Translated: CASSQAIRVLEQYF.